This entry describes one T cell receptor (beta chain). In the authors' methods: For nucleated cells, counts were estimated from reference gene primer amplification. The data were produced by immunoSEQ multiplex PCR, yet TCRdb's version contains in-frame clones alone and is incomplete. Clone size and the V and J calls come from that table; the DNA yielded D and trimming. The data contain 130,000 to 150,000 clones, 80% to 90% of them singletons. Trimming shortened V by 0 bases and J by 2 bases, and 12 bases separated the two germline ends. The V gene's germline CDR1 is SGHTA and CDR2 FQGTGA. The CDR3 covers 16 residues. This sample is drawn from a study of blood T cell repertoires in COVID-19. For the study at large: The samples span acute and convalescent COVID-19 from the United States, Italy and Spain.

The receptor was isolated from a woman aged 60-75 years with COVID-19, enrolled during active disease. The genes are TRBV7-3 and TRBJ2-3; perhaps TRBD1 as D (6 bases). The sample consisted of peripheral blood. In DNA form, the CDR3 reads TGTGCCAGCAGCTTAACGGGGGCGCTTAACACAGATACGCAGTATTTT. Translated, it gives CASSLTGALNTDTQYF.